These 22 T cell receptor beta chains were sequenced from one sample in a study of T cell repertoires in cytomegalovirus infection. Which antigens these TCRs recognize remains unknown. In TCRdb, the reads were re-called with MiXCR into one record per CDR3 protein. The top ten hold around 13% of the sample, which has 700,000 to 900,000 distinct CDR3 sequences, about 29% seen once. Sequenced here: cultured CD8+ T cells from PBMCs, sampled from culture after CMV antigen stimulation. All receptors come from a human donor in good health (CMV status not recorded). Some clones in this sample may be carry-over from other donors' samples.

This clonotype was detected once. V usage is TRBV27 and J usage is TRBJ2-3; 7 nucleotides align to TRBD1. The junction had 5 bases not matched to a gene; V was cut back by 5 bases and J by 3 bases. Germline V gene lookup returns CDR1 MNHEY and CDR2 SMNVEV (reference sequence). This CDR3 has 14 amino acids. CDR3 loop: CASSPGTATDTQYF. In DNA, the CDR3 is TGTGCCAGCAGTCCGGGGACAGCTACAGATACGCAGTATTTT.

Ten or more counts support this clonotype. The V call is TRBV7-9, the J call TRBJ2-1; TRBD1 matches at 9 bases. With V trimmed by 11 bases and J by 4 bases, 12 bases remained unmatched. Germline V CDR1 and CDR2: SEHNR, FQNEAQ (reference sequence). The length of the CDR3 is 15 residues. Written as DNA, the CDR3 is TGTGCCTGCTCCCTCCGGGACAGGGATTACAATGAGCAGTTCTTC. Translating it yields CACSLRDRDYNEQFF.

The V gene is TRBV27, the J gene TRBJ1-1; weak D call: TRBD1 (5 bases). V lost 5 bases, J lost 1 base, and 20 bases lay in between. The CDR3 contains 17 residues. Germline V lookup: CDR1 MNHEY, CDR2 SMNVEV (reference sequence). The CDR3 nucleotides read TGTGCCAGCAGTCCTTATATGGGGACTGACAAGAACACTGAAGCTTTCTTT. Its protein product is CASSPYMGTDKNTEAFF.

The table lists this clonotype with many counts. The chain has TRBV7-9 and TRBJ1-2; 9 bases agree with TRBD1. The trim removed 1 base at V and 4 bases at J, leaving 7 bases unmatched. The CDR3 runs to 16 residues. Germline assignment: CDR1 SEHNR and CDR2 FQNEAQ (reference sequence). CDR3 amino acids: CASSLGDRGRLYGYTF. CDR3 DNA: TGTGCCAGCAGCTTAGGTGACAGGGGGAGACTCTATGGCTACACCTTC. The variable domain in full, with the rest retrieved from reference TRBV7-9 and TRBJ1-2, is DTGVSQNPRHKITKRGQNVTFRCDPISEHNRLYWYRQTLGQGPEFLTYFQNEAQLEKSRLLSDRFSAERPKGSFSTLEIQRTEQGDSAMYLCASSLGDRGRLYGYTFGSGTRLTVV.

This rearrangement joins TRBV11-2 to TRBJ2-3; D possibly matches TRBD1 or TRBD2 (7 bases each). This CDR3 contains 16 residues. CDR1 and CDR2 from the germline V gene are SGHAT and FQNNGV. Trimming shortened V by 5 bases and J by 2 bases, and 17 bases separated the two germline ends. CDR3 DNA: TGTGCCAGCAGCCGACCAGGGGGGGGGACCACAGATACGCAGTATTTT. It specifies CASSRPGGGTTDTQYF.

There are a few counts of this clonotype. The chain employs TRBV23-1 and TRBJ2-7, with 8 nucleotides matching TRBD1. TRBV23-1 qualifies as an ORF whose function is uncertain. V was pared by 3 bases and J by 1 base, with 5 bases of the junction left unmatched. This CDR3 is 15 amino acids long. CDR3 DNA sequence: TGCGCCAGCAGTCAGAACCGGGACAGGTCCTACGAGCAGTACGTC. It codes for CASSQNRDRSYEQYV.

J is TRBJ2-7 and V is TRBV6-5; 10 nucleotides agree with TRBD2. The CDR3 spans 15 residues. Germline V gives CDR1 MNHEY, CDR2 SVGAGI. The V and J ends lost 0 bases and 5 bases, in that order; junction bases with no gene match: 4. This CDR3 is CASSYSSLAGDEQYV. In DNA, the CDR3 is TGTGCCAGCAGTTACTCTTCCCTAGCGGGGGACGAGCAGTACGTC.

The chain joins TRBV27 to TRBJ2-7; D is uncertain. The CDR3 covers 13 residues. Germline values: CDR1 MNHEY, CDR2 SMNVEV (reference sequence). The germline V and J ends were trimmed by 8 bases and 4 bases, with 15 bases remaining between them. CDR3 nucleotides: TGTGCCAGCGCCATGGGGAACCAATACGAGCAGTACTTC. Amino acid sequence: CASAMGNQYEQYF.

This clonotype appeared a few times. The chain joins TRBV5-5 to TRBJ2-1; the D call may be TRBD1 or TRBD2 (5 bases each). The V end was cut by 6 bases, the J end by 12 bases, with 13 bases between. CDR3 size: 11 residues. Germline V gives CDR1 SGHKS, CDR2 YYEKEE (reference sequence). The CDR3 sequence is CASTRDVGQFF. In DNA form, the CDR3 reads TGTGCCAGCACCCGGGACGTCGGGCAGTTCTTC.

This clonotype was seen a handful of times. The genes are TRBV7-9 and TRBJ1-2; unclear D gene. This CDR3 region has 14 residues. Germline CDR1 SEHNR, CDR2 FQNEAQ (reference sequence). Trimming removed 5 bases from V and 4 bases from J, with 14 bases in between. CDR3 sequence (DNA): TGTGCCAGCAGCCCCCCCGGCAGCCCCTATGGCTACACCTTC. Protein: CASSPPGSPYGYTF.

CDR3 in amino acids: CSARDQETGGYEQFF. The DNA for the CDR3 is TGCAGTGCTAGAGATCAAGAGACGGGGGGTTATGAGCAGTTCTTC. The chain uses TRBV20-1 and TRBJ2-1; 7 nucleotides agree with TRBD2. The CDR3 is 15 amino acids. V trimming: 0 bases; J trimming: 8 bases; junction bases outside the gene matches: 10. The germline V gene encodes CDR1 DFQATT and CDR2 SNEGSKA (reference sequence).

This clonotype has just a few counts. The CDR3 loop reads CASSTTSSAGDTQYF. The CDR3 coding sequence is TGTGCCAGCAGCACGACTAGCTCGGCAGGGGATACGCAGTATTTT. The chain is built from TRBV11-2 and TRBJ2-3; 7 nucleotides line up with TRBD2. The CDR3 runs 15 residues. Trimming at V came to 5 bases and at J to 6 bases, leaving 11 bases not matched to a gene. Germline lookup yields CDR1 SGHAT and CDR2 FQNNGV.

The J gene is TRBJ2-5, the V gene TRBV10-3; D not resolved. The CDR3 spans 11 residues. Germline lookup yields CDR1 ENHRY and CDR2 SYGVKD. V was pared by 3 bases and J by 4 bases, with 3 bases between. The CDR3 spells CAISDGETQYF. The DNA of the CDR3 is TGTGCCATCAGTGATGGAGAGACCCAGTACTTC.

The rearrangement joins TRBV27 to TRBJ1-1, with unresolved D. Trimming took 3 bases from V and 1 from J, leaving 6 bases between them. Germline CDR1 and CDR2: MNHEY and SMNVEV (reference sequence). The CDR3 contains 13 residues. Here the CDR3 DNA reads TGTGCCAGCAGTTTTGTTACGAACACTGAAGCTTTCTTT. Protein sequence: CASSFVTNTEAFF.

The J gene is TRBJ1-2, the V gene TRBV2; the match to TRBD1 covers 7 bases. Per germline, CDR1 SNHLY and CDR2 FYNNEI. CDR3 length: 15 residues. The junction had 4 bases not matched to a gene; V was cut back by 3 bases and J by 0 bases. Here the CDR3 DNA reads TGTGCCAGCAGTGAGAGGACAGGACCTAACTATGGCTACACCTTC. Protein sequence: CASSERTGPNYGYTF. Full variable domain (missing parts from reference TRBV2 and TRBJ1-2): EPEVTQTPSHQVTQMGQEVILRCVPISNHLYFYWYRQILGQKVEFLVSFYNNEISEKSEIFDDQFSVERPDGSNFTLKIRSTKLEDSAMYFCASSERTGPNYGYTFGSGTRLTVV.

Only one count was recorded for this clonotype. The chain employs TRBV6-1 and TRBJ2-7; possible D gene TRBD1, 5 bases. CDR1 and CDR2 from the germline V gene are MNHNS and SASEGT. V was cut by 2 bases and J by 5 bases, with 13 bases left in between. The CDR3 contains 14 residues. The CDR3 DNA reads as TGTGCCAGCAGTGAACCTGCAGGGATGAACGAGCAGTACGTC. Its protein is CASSEPAGMNEQYV.

Only a few counts were recorded for this clonotype. The chain joins TRBV7-9 to TRBJ2-3; 7 bases are shared with TRBD1. Germline assignment: CDR1 SEHNR and CDR2 FQNEAQ (reference sequence). The CDR3 spans 17 residues. J gave up 2 bases and V 4 bases, and 12 bases lay outside the gene matches. The CDR3 coding sequence is TGTGCCAGCAGCTCCAACCAGAGACAGGGAACCACAGATACGCAGTATTTT. Translating gives CASSSNQRQGTTDTQYF.

This clonotype appeared a few times. V and J are TRBV12-3 or TRBV12-4 and TRBJ2-1; D gene unclear. The V gene lost 9 bases and the J gene lost 0 bases, with 6 bases spanning the gap. The CDR3 is 12 residues long. The CDR3 protein is CASLHSYNEQFF. CDR3 nucleotide sequence: TGTGCCAGTCTTCACTCCTACAATGAGCAGTTCTTC.

The genes are TRBV12-5 and TRBJ2-7, with 7 bases fitting TRBD1. Germline loops: CDR1 LGHNT, CDR2 FRNRAP. The CDR3 length is 14 residues. With 6 bases clipped from V and 0 bases from J, the junction kept 5 bases outside the gene matches. CDR3 protein: CASGPDRVSYEQYF. CDR3 DNA sequence: TGTGCTAGTGGACCCGACAGGGTCTCCTACGAGCAGTACTTC.

This chain links TRBV27 with TRBJ1-1; D unresolved. Germline lookup yields CDR1 MNHEY and CDR2 SMNVEV (reference sequence). The V end lost 3 bases, the J end lost 0 bases, and 11 bases lay between the germline ends. This CDR3 spans 15 amino acids. CDR3 nucleotides: TGTGCCAGCAGTTTTTTCTCCTCCATGAACACTGAAGCTTTCTTT. Amino acids: CASSFFSSMNTEAFF.

The rearrangement links TRBV5-1 to TRBJ2-7; D is perhaps TRBD2 (6 bases). The CDR3 is 15 residues long. Trimming stripped 3 bases from V and 2 bases from J, with 15 bases between. Germline values: CDR1 SGHRS, CDR2 YFSETQ. DNA for the CDR3: TGCGCCAGCAGCTGGGGGTGGGAGGAAGCCTACGAGCAGTACTTC. Its protein product is CASSWGWEEAYEQYF.

The CDR3 sequence is CASSWAAEAFF. DNA for the CDR3: TGTGCCAGCAGTTGGGCGGCTGAAGCTTTCTTT. This chain uses TRBV6-2 or TRBV6-3 with TRBJ1-1; D is unclear. Germline V gives CDR1 MNHEY, CDR2 SVGEGT. The V end was cut by 4 bases, the J end by 6 bases, with 6 bases between. This CDR3 spans 11 amino acids.